These T cell receptor beta chains were read from a single sample in a study of metastatic and nonmetastatic thyroid tumors. MiXCR was used by TCRdb to re-call the PCR reads. The sample lists roughly 40,000 clones; about an eighth were seen once. Sequencing used blood. The receptors originated from a male donor with papillary thyroid cancer or a benign thyroid nodule (not recorded which). Some clones in this sample may be carry-over from other donors' samples. CDR3s include the opening cysteine and the closing phenylalanine or tryptophan.

CDR3 protein | V gene
CASSIRDRVDGYTF | TRBV19
CASSHPHHHSGNTIYF | TRBV28
CASSYPGQSKNIQYF | TRBV28
CASSLNRGAEQPQHF | TRBV7-2
CASSPERGSGANVLTF | TRBV4-2
CASSPRQWGYEQYF | TRBV3-1
CASSPYVAGEAFF | TRBV5-1
CASSVEVGSEAFF | TRBV9
CASSGMDGPYEQYF | TRBV7-3
CASSLGQGRYEQYF | TRBV7-2
CASSRGLPFDSSTLKETQYF | TRBV13
CASSALRGRYEQYF | TRBV12-3/TRBV12-4
CASGVGQVQHYTF | TRBV27
CSARLQGNQPQHF | TRBV20-1
CASSSILAETQYF | TRBV7-7
CASLQPSAGGPHNEQFF | TRBV19
CASSPPDIHGYTF | TRBV28
CASRWGQGDGYGYTF | TRBV6-2/TRBV6-3
CASIPTAPSYEQYF | TRBV28
CASSQTAYEQYF | TRBV2
CSAKDSRNYNEQFF | TRBV20-1
CATSKDRGLSTDTQYF | TRBV15
CASRRGGGIQPQHF | TRBV6-2/TRBV6-3
CASSLGADREQYF | TRBV7-9
CASNFWGPNSPLHF | TRBV2
CASSKEGTSGNTIYF | TRBV19
CASSVAGHPYNEQFF | TRBV9
CSVEFNSYEQYF | TRBV29-1
CACQGGWNSPLHF | TRBV30
CAWSGAGAAGDTQYF | TRBV30
CSARRSVVGYTF | TRBV20-1
CASILDRANEQFF | TRBV2
CASSPRTSGKLEQYF | TRBV3-1
CASSLLSRIQGVRNTEAFF | TRBV27
CASGLRPGPGGLDDYGYTF | TRBV12-5
CASRTSGSITDTQYF | TRBV5-1
CASSTGQGGETQYF | TRBV5-1
CASSLDWRTEAFF | TRBV7-6
CASSFGLAETIQYF | TRBV5-1
CASSLDRRQGRTGETQYF | TRBV11-2
CASTPREGRRNEQFF | TRBV12-3/TRBV12-4
CASSPRAIREETQYF | TRBV28
CTGRRGQANTEAFF | TRBV20-1
CASSLLGIPYLNTIYF | TRBV7-4
CASSLDRGSNEQYF | TRBV7-9
CASSYSIGRSEVEDTQYF | TRBV6-2/TRBV6-3
CASGNTGDYGYTF | TRBV2
CASSLRAGVGETQYF | TRBV5-4
CASSEALDGGRYSPLHF | TRBV6-1
CASSYAGTSGNTIYF | TRBV6-5
CSARETLRGTQYF | TRBV20-1
CASSRVHLAGLYEQYF | TRBV19